A selection of T cell receptor beta chains follows, all from one sample in a study of neoadjuvant anti-PD-1 for oral cavity cancer. Assay used: immunoSEQ multiplex PCR; TCRdb lists only in-frame clones, some missing. The table records around 11,000 clones, roughly half of them present only once. Sequencing used tumor tissue, obtained before nivolumab (anti-PD-1) treatment. These receptors were obtained from a person between 35 and 79 years old with oral cavity squamous cell carcinoma. Both conserved end residues are part of each CDR3. The order of the fields is CDR3 length, D gene, V gene, clone size, J gene, CDR3 DNA, CDR3 protein. The D gene is left open where the match is weak. Size tells how often a clone was seen (once, few, many) or the class of an expanded clone, and some rows leave it out.

13	.	TRBV19	.	TRBJ1-1	TGTGCCAGTAGCGACAGGCTGAACACTGAAGCTTTCTTT	CASSDRLNTEAFF
14	.	TRBV5-1	.	TRBJ2-1	TGCGCCAGCCGGGAGCAGTCTTCCTACAATGAGCAGTTCTTC	CASREQSSYNEQFF
15	.	TRBV29-1	.	TRBJ1-5	TGCAGCGCTTCCAATGGTGCCGGCCGCAATCAGCCCCAGCATTTT	CSASNGAGRNQPQHF
15	.	TRBV6-5	few	TRBJ1-1	TGTGCCAGCCAAAAGTCTGGGGTCTCGGACACTGAAGCTTTCTTT	CASQKSGVSDTEAFF
11	.	TRBV2	few	TRBJ1-1	TGTGCCAGCGGAAGACAGGTCGAAGCTTTCTTT	CASGRQVEAFF
16	TRBD2	TRBV29-1	.	TRBJ2-5	TGCAGCGTTGAAGATACAACTAGCGGGGACCAAGAGACCCAGTACTTC	CSVEDTTSGDQETQYF
14	.	TRBV2	few	TRBJ2-5	TGTGCCAGCACCGTTTGGGACCGACCGGAGACCCAGTACTTC	CASTVWDRPETQYF
13	.	TRBV7-2	few	TRBJ2-3	TGTGCCAGCAGCTCCGCTTGGGGGGACACGCAGTATTTT	CASSSAWGDTQYF
15	TRBD2	TRBV30	.	TRBJ2-2	TGTGCCTGGAAAATAACTAGCGGGGGGGCCGGGGAGCTGTTTTTT	CAWKITSGGAGELFF
14	.	TRBV2	.	TRBJ1-5	TGTGCCAGCAGTGAAAATTGGGCTAATCAGCCCCAGCATTTT	CASSENWANQPQHF
17	TRBD2	TRBV9	medium-sized	TRBJ2-3	TGTGCCAGCAGCCCGACTAGCACGGGAGGGTGGACAGATACGCAGTATTTT	CASSPTSTGGWTDTQYF
14	TRBD1	TRBV10-1	.	TRBJ2-7	TGCGCCAGCAGTTCCGACAGGGGTTCCTACGAGCAGTACTTC	CASSSDRGSYEQYF
14	TRBD1	TRBV29-1	few	TRBJ2-7	TGCAGCGTAGCAACAGGGGGCAGTTCCTACGAGCAGTACTTC	CSVATGGSSYEQYF
15	.	TRBV27	.	TRBJ1-5	TGTGCCAGCAGGGTTTCTGTGTTTAGCAATCAGCCCCAGCATTTT	CASRVSVFSNQPQHF
14	.	TRBV28	few	TRBJ1-1	TGTGCCAGCCGTTCCAACAACGGGAACACTGAAGCTTTCTTT	CASRSNNGNTEAFF
14	.	TRBV10-3	few	TRBJ1-5	TGTGCCATCAGGAAGGAATCGGCGGGACAGCCCCAGCATTTT	CAIRKESAGQPQHF
15	TRBD2	TRBV5-8	.	TRBJ2-5	TGTGCCAGCAGCGCGGGACTAGCGGGGGCGGAGACCCAGTACTTC	CASSAGLAGAETQYF
16	.	TRBV5-1	.	TRBJ2-3	TGCGCCAGCAGCTTGGGGGGTGTTCTTGGGGCAGATACGCAGTATTTT	CASSLGGVLGADTQYF
16	TRBD1	TRBV4-3	once	TRBJ2-1	TGCGCCAGCAGCCAAGTAGTAGGACAGGGATACAATGAGCAGTTCTTC	CASSQVVGQGYNEQFF
12	.	TRBV28	.	TRBJ1-2	TGTGCCAGCGGGAACAAAGTCTATGGCTACACCTTC	CASGNKVYGYTF
14	.	TRBV5-5	few	TRBJ1-5	TGTGCCAGCAGCTTAGGAAGCAGCAATCAGCCCCAGCATTTT	CASSLGSSNQPQHF
17	.	TRBV7-9	.	TRBJ2-1	TGTGCCAGCAGCTTAGATCTGAGGGAATGGGTTTACAATGAGCAGTTCTTC	CASSLDLREWVYNEQFF
17	.	TRBV5-1	.	TRBJ1-1	TGCGCCAGCAGCTTGGGATTCCAAAGACGGACGAACACTGAAGCTTTCTTT	CASSLGFQRRTNTEAFF
16	TRBD1	TRBV6-5	few	TRBJ1-4	TGTGCCAGCAGTTACATAAGGACAGGGGGAGGTGAAAAACTGTTTTTT	CASSYIRTGGGEKLFF
17	.	TRBV23-1	few	TRBJ2-2	TGCGCCAGCAGTCTCCCCTCCGGGGAGTCGGACACCGGGGAGCTGTTTTTT	CASSLPSGESDTGELFF
14	.	TRBV11-2	.	TRBJ1-3	TGTGCCAGCAGCCCTGGACAGAAAGGAAACACCATATATTTT	CASSPGQKGNTIYF
16	.	TRBV18	.	TRBJ2-3	TGTGCCAGCTCACCAGCCGGGACCTATAGCACAGATACGCAGTATTTT	CASSPAGTYSTDTQYF
15	.	TRBV29-1	.	TRBJ1-4	TGCAGCGTTGAAAAATTGGGACCCAATAATGAAAAACTGTTTTTT	CSVEKLGPNNEKLFF
13	.	TRBV7-2	.	TRBJ2-5	TGTGCCAGCAGCTTCGACAGGCAAGAGACCCAGTACTTC	CASSFDRQETQYF
12	.	TRBV28	few	TRBJ1-4	TGTGCCAGCAGTTTCGGACCCGTGAAACTGTTTTTT	CASSFGPVKLFF
13	.	TRBV19	.	TRBJ1-5	TGTGCCAGTTGCATCAGTTGGCGTCAGCCCCAGCATTTT	CASCISWRQPQHF
14	.	TRBV7-9	few	TRBJ2-2	TGTGCCAGCAGCTTAGATATCGGGATCGGGGAGCTGTTTTTT	CASSLDIGIGELFF
15	TRBD1	TRBV11-2	once	TRBJ1-4	TGTGCCAGCAGCTTACGAGGGGGCCTGATTGAAAAACTGTTTTTT	CASSLRGGLIEKLFF
15	.	TRBV14	.	TRBJ1-2	TGTGCCAGCAGCCAAATCGCGAATAGGAACTATGGCTACACCTTC	CASSQIANRNYGYTF
16	TRBD2	TRBV6-5	few	TRBJ2-3	TGTGCCAGCAGTTTCCTAGCGGCGGCGAGCACAGATACGCAGTATTTT	CASSFLAAASTDTQYF
16	.	TRBV7-9	medium-sized	TRBJ2-7	TGTGCCAGCAGCAAGGAGACAGGCTCATACTCCTACGAGCAGTACTTC	CASSKETGSYSYEQYF
15	.	TRBV19	.	TRBJ2-2	TGTGCCAGTAGTATAGCGGTGGGTAACACCGGGGAGCTGTTTTTT	CASSIAVGNTGELFF
13	TRBD1	TRBV6-6	few	TRBJ1-5	TGTGCCAGCAGAGGACAGGGGAATCAGCCCCAGCATTTT	CASRGQGNQPQHF
12	.	TRBV5-8	.	TRBJ2-5	TGTGCCAGCAGCACCCAGAGGGAGACCCAGTACTTC	CASSTQRETQYF
11	.	TRBV7-2	.	TRBJ1-2	TGTGCCAGCAGCTTTACCTATGGCTACACCTTC	CASSFTYGYTF
15	.	TRBV11-3	.	TRBJ2-7	TGTGCCAGCAGCTTAGATTCCAGCACAGGGTTCGAGCAGTACTTC	CASSLDSSTGFEQYF
17	.	TRBV5-8	.	TRBJ1-1	TGTGCCAGCAGCTTGATCCGCGAGGGGCCTATGAACACTGAAGCTTTCTTT	CASSLIREGPMNTEAFF
14	.	TRBV5-1	.	TRBJ2-7	TGCGCCAGCAGCCCAACGGGTCACGGGGACGAGCAGTACTTC	CASSPTGHGDEQYF
15	TRBD1	TRBV19	.	TRBJ2-7	TGTGCCAGTAGGGTCAGCTCACAGGGGGACTACGAGCAGTACTTC	CASRVSSQGDYEQYF
15	.	TRBV9	.	TRBJ1-1	TGTGCCAGCAGCGCAGTACTGGGGCTAAACACTGAAGCTTTCTTT	CASSAVLGLNTEAFF
15	TRBD1	TRBV12-5	few	TRBJ1-1	TGTGCTAGTGGTTTGGCATATACAGGGGGGACTGAAGCTTTCTTT	CASGLAYTGGTEAFF
14	.	TRBV7-9	.	TRBJ1-4	TGTGCCAGCAGCTCCCAAGGGCCACCAGAAAAACTGTTTTTT	CASSSQGPPEKLFF
15	.	TRBV10-2	medium-sized	TRBJ1-5	TGCGCCAGCAGTCCCCGGGACGGTAGCAATCAGCCCCAGCATTTT	CASSPRDGSNQPQHF
14	TRBD1	TRBV6-1	.	TRBJ1-2	TGTGCCGGGGACATCAGGGGGCGCGATGGTGGCTACACCTTC	CAGDIRGRDGGYTF
14	.	TRBV11-2	.	TRBJ2-7	TGTGCCAGCAGTTCGATCGCAGGGACGTACGAGCAGTACTTC	CASSSIAGTYEQYF
13	.	TRBV7-8	few	TRBJ1-2	TGTGCCAGCAGCTTCGACTGGGCGGGAGGCTACACCTTC	CASSFDWAGGYTF
15	.	TRBV5-1	few	TRBJ2-7	TGCGCCAGCAGCTACACCGGGACAACACTATACGAGCAGTACTTC	CASSYTGTTLYEQYF
15	TRBD1	TRBV10-3	.	TRBJ1-4	TGTGCCATCAGAGGACAGGGAGAAACGGGTGAAAAACTGTTTTTT	CAIRGQGETGEKLFF
16	.	TRBV18	.	TRBJ1-2	TGTGCCAGCTCCCTCGACAGAGGAAACCTAAACTATGGCTACACCTTC	CASSLDRGNLNYGYTF
13	.	TRBV7-2	few	TRBJ1-1	TGTGCCAGCAGCTTAGAAGGGAACACTGAAGCTTTCTTT	CASSLEGNTEAFF
15	.	TRBV5-6	.	TRBJ2-5	TGTGCCAGCAGCTTGGCGTCTAGCGCTCAAGAGACCCAGTACTTC	CASSLASSAQETQYF
16	TRBD1	TRBV28	.	TRBJ2-2	TGTGCCAGCAGTAGGGGACAGGGCCTGGGAACCGGGGAGCTGTTTTTT	CASSRGQGLGTGELFF
17	.	TRBV4-3	few	TRBJ1-1	TGCGCCAGCAGCCCGAGAGGGAACACAGCCATGAACACTGAAGCTTTCTTT	CASSPRGNTAMNTEAFF
15	.	TRBV6-5	.	TRBJ1-5	TGTGCCAGCAGTGTGTCAGGGGATAGCAATCAGCCCCAGCATTTT	CASSVSGDSNQPQHF